These 27 T cell receptor beta chains came from one sample sequenced in a study of T cell responses to AZD1222 COVID-19 vaccine (dated by TCRdb to the early 2020s). Interpreted using the paper, the time point label stands for: baseline before first vaccination. Library preparation used the immunoSEQ multiplex PCR assay. TCRdb's version of the immuneACCESS table is confined to in-frame rearrangements and falls short of the full clone set. An unresolved V gene accounts for under half of the shortfall where checked; the remainder is of unknown origin. Recorded for this sample are roughly 140,000 clones; 89% of them occurred a single time. Approximately 4.5% of the sample is taken by the ten largest. The source was peripheral blood, collected on day 0 of AZD1222 vaccination. The receptors here all came from an adult in good health.

This clone came up once. J is TRBJ2-5 and V is TRBV13; 7 nucleotides agree with TRBD2. Germline V gene data show CDR1 as PRHDT and CDR2 as FYEKMQ (reference sequence). CDR3 size: 15 residues. V lost 5 bases to trimming and J lost 4 bases; unmatched junction nucleotides: 10. As DNA, the CDR3 is TGTGCCAGCAGCGATCTGCGGGGGATCCGAGAGACCCAGTACTTC. This gives the protein CASSDLRGIRETQYF.

The chain joins TRBV3-1 (or the pseudogene TRBV3-2) to TRBJ2-5; 7 positions agree with TRBD2. Unmatched junction bases numbered 10, after V lost 4 bases and J lost 5 bases. The CDR3 covers 15 residues. Germline CDR1 reads LGHDT; CDR2 reads YNNKEL (reference sequence). The chain's CDR3 is CASSLRGLVVETQYF. In nucleotides, the CDR3 is TGTGCCAGCAGCCTCCGCGGACTAGTTGTGGAGACCCAGTACTTC.

The chain employs TRBV12-3 or TRBV12-4 and TRBJ1-1; D is unresolved. The CDR3 is made up of 13 amino acids. Trimming removed 3 bases from V and 6 bases from J, with 11 bases in between. The CDR3 DNA is TGTGCCAGCAGTTTGGGCGTATGGGCTGAAGCTTTCTTT. Translation: CASSLGVWAEAFF.

This clone has only a few counts. The chain is built from TRBV11-2 and TRBJ2-7, with D tentatively TRBD1 (5 bases). This CDR3 has 14 amino acids. In germline, CDR1 is SGHAT, CDR2 FQNNGV. V shed 1 base and J shed 5 bases, with 12 bases lying between them. The CDR3, as DNA: TGTGCCAGCAGCTTAGCCCGTAAGGGGCACGAGCAGTACTTC. The encoded protein is CASSLARKGHEQYF. Looking up the rest from reference TRBV11-2 and TRBJ2-7 gives the full variable domain: EAGVAQSPRYKIIEKRQSVAFWCNPISGHATLYWYQQILGQGPKLLIQFQNNGVVDDSQLPKDRFSAERLKGVDSTLKIQPAKLEDSAVYLCASSLARKGHEQYFGPGTRLTVT.

J is TRBJ1-1 and V is TRBV5-1; D call uncertain. The CDR3 extends over 15 amino acids. Trimming shortened V by 4 bases and J by 4 bases, and 17 bases separated the two germline ends. CDR1 SGHRS and CDR2 YFSETQ come from the germline V gene. In DNA, the CDR3 is TGCGCCAGCAGCCTTGATTTCGGGTTTGGCACTGAAGCTTTCTTT. As protein: CASSLDFGFGTEAFF.

The CDR3 nucleotides read TGTGCCAGCAGCCCAACTAGCGGCCAGAACACCGGGGAGCTGTTTTTT. Amino acids: CASSPTSGQNTGELFF. The gene calls are TRBV7-3 and TRBJ2-2; 8 nucleotides line up with TRBD2. Germline lookup yields CDR1 SGHTA and CDR2 FQGTGA. V was clipped by 5 bases and J by 1 base; unmatched bases: 6. The CDR3 loop spans 16 amino acids.

The V call is TRBV7-9, the J call TRBJ1-3; the D is unclear. CDR3 size: 15 residues. V lost 0 bases, J lost 0 bases, and 6 bases lay in between. The germline V gene encodes CDR1 SEHNR and CDR2 FQNEAQ (reference sequence). CDR3 in DNA: TGTGCCAGCAGCTTAGCGAGGAACTCTGGAAACACCATATATTTT. It yields the protein CASSLARNSGNTIYF.

This chain links TRBV3-1 (or the pseudogene TRBV3-2) with TRBJ2-4, with a tentative D call TRBD1 (6 bases). This CDR3 has 14 amino acids. V gave up 6 bases and J gave up 7 bases, with 16 bases separating them. Germline V gene data show CDR1 as LGHDT and CDR2 as YNNKEL (reference sequence). CDR3 DNA: TGTGCCAGCAGTCCTCGCCCAGGGGCGAACATTCAGTACTTC. This gives the protein CASSPRPGANIQYF.

The rearrangement uses TRBV25-1 and TRBJ2-7; D ambiguous. The CDR3 loop spans 12 amino acids. Germline CDR1 MGHDK, CDR2 SYGVNS. The V gene lost 2 bases and the J gene lost 4 bases, with 6 bases spanning the gap. The CDR3 region is CASSENRYEQYF. The CDR3 DNA reads TGTGCCAGCAGTGAAAATCGGTACGAGCAGTACTTC.

J is TRBJ2-1 and V is TRBV15; TRBD1 is a possible D gene (6 bases). CDR3 length: 12 amino acids. The germline V gene has CDR1 LNHNV and CDR2 YYDKDF (reference sequence). V was pared by 9 bases and J by 3 bases, with 9 bases between. The CDR3 sequence: CATTQGYNEQFF. DNA of the CDR3: TGTGCCACTACACAGGGCTACAATGAGCAGTTCTTC.

This clone has a single count. The chain combines TRBV12-5 with TRBJ2-7; D uncertain. The CDR3 is 14 residues long. Germline-derived CDR1 and CDR2 are LGHNT and FRNRAP. V dropped 1 base and J dropped 3 bases, with 10 bases sitting between them. The CDR3 protein is CASGLGQEFYEQYF. In DNA, the CDR3 is TGTGCTAGTGGTTTGGGCCAGGAATTCTACGAGCAGTACTTC.

This clone was recorded once. The genes are TRBV7-8 and TRBJ2-7; the D gene is possibly TRBD1 (5 bases). Looked up from germline, CDR1 is SGHVS and CDR2 is FQNEAQ. The CDR3 runs 13 residues. V dropped 6 bases and J dropped 4 bases, with 13 bases sitting between them. The CDR3 region has the DNA TGTGCCAGCAGTATTACGACAGATTACGAGCAGTACTTC. Translation gives CASSITTDYEQYF.

The chain is built from TRBV7-3 and TRBJ2-6, with unresolved D. CDR3 length equals 17 residues. Germline CDR1 is SGHTA and CDR2 is FQGTGA. Trimming removed 4 bases at V and 0 bases at J, with 13 bases between. CDR3 coding DNA: TGTGCCAGCAGCTCTAACCTAGGTGCCTCTGGGGCCAACGTCCTGACTTTC. Protein product: CASSSNLGASGANVLTF.

The chain carries TRBV7-6 and TRBJ2-3; D gene unclear. The CDR3 consists of 15 residues. The V end lost 4 bases, the J end lost 2 bases, and 13 bases lay between the germline ends. The germline V gene has CDR1 SGHVS and CDR2 FNYEAQ. The CDR3 here is CASSYWGRVTDTQYF. In DNA, the CDR3 is TGTGCCAGCAGCTATTGGGGTAGGGTCACAGATACGCAGTATTTT.

CDR3 in amino acids: CASRLQSSYNSPLHF. The CDR3 region has the DNA TGTGCCAGCCGCCTCCAGAGCTCCTATAATTCACCCCTCCACTTT. The gene calls are TRBV27 and TRBJ1-6; D remains ambiguous. The CDR3 has 15 amino acids. V dropped 8 bases and J dropped 0 bases, with 11 bases sitting between them. Germline V lookup: CDR1 MNHEY, CDR2 SMNVEV (reference sequence).

The genes are TRBV11-2 and TRBJ2-7; D might be TRBD1 or TRBD2, each matching 7 bases. The V end was cut by 1 base, the J end by 4 bases, with 11 bases between. The germline gives CDR1 SGHAT, CDR2 FQNNGV. This CDR3 is 14 amino acids long. This CDR3 is CASSLGQGGYEQYF. CDR3 DNA: TGTGCCAGCAGCTTAGGTCAGGGGGGGTACGAGCAGTACTTC.

In this sample, this clone turned up a few times. The chain is built from TRBV30 and TRBJ2-3; tentative D call: TRBD1 (6 bases). The CDR3 length is 13 residues. Trimming took off 0 bases at V and 5 bases at J, with 9 bases between the two ends. Germline V gene sequence: CDR1 GTSNPN, CDR2 SVGIG (reference sequence). CDR3 in amino acids: CAWSVRRGDTQYF. CDR3 DNA sequence: TGTGCCTGGAGTGTACGCAGGGGAGATACGCAGTATTTT.

The V call is TRBV7-2, the J call TRBJ1-2; 12 nucleotides align to TRBD1. Germline V gives CDR1 SGHTA, CDR2 FQGNSA. This CDR3 has 15 amino acids. Trimming cost V 5 bases and J 2 bases; bases outside gene matches: 3. The CDR3 region is CASSPGQGANYGYTF. CDR3 nucleotides: TGTGCCAGCAGCCCGGGACAGGGGGCGAACTATGGCTACACCTTC.

The rearrangement links TRBV4-1 to TRBJ2-1, with D possibly matching TRBD2 (5 bases). Germline CDR1 reads MGHRA; CDR2 reads YSYEKL. V was clipped by 4 bases and J by 7 bases, with 14 bases between them. The CDR3 extends over 14 amino acids. CDR3 residues: CASSPWGVVNEQFF. CDR3 bases: TGCGCCAGCAGCCCGTGGGGAGTAGTGAATGAGCAGTTCTTC.

This sequence joins TRBV29-1 and TRBJ1-1; 7 bases are a match to TRBD1. Germline V gives CDR1 SQVTM, CDR2 ANQGSEA. V shed 1 base and J 4 bases; nucleotides not matched to a gene: 3. CDR3 length: 13 amino acids. CDR3 nucleotides: TGCAGCGTTGAAGGCCGGGACAGCACTGAAGCTTTCTTT. The encoded protein is CSVEGRDSTEAFF.

The gene calls are TRBV5-4 and TRBJ2-5; tentative D call: TRBD2 (6 bases). The germline V gene encodes CDR1 SGHNT and CDR2 YYREEE (reference sequence). The CDR3 has 17 amino acids. V lost 3 bases and J 1 base, leaving 19 bases between the germline ends. The CDR3 DNA is TGTGCCAGCAGCTCTAAATCCGGGACTTCGTTCCAAGAGACCCAGTACTTC. It encodes CASSSKSGTSFQETQYF.

V gene TRBV30 combines with J gene TRBJ1-2; D ambiguous. The CDR3 contains 13 residues. Germline V gene sequence: CDR1 GTSNPN, CDR2 SVGIG (reference sequence). V shed 5 bases and J shed 2 bases, with 12 bases lying between them. DNA of the CDR3: TGTGCCTGGGAACTTACACTGAACTATGGCTACACCTTC. It codes for CAWELTLNYGYTF. Combining the CDR3 with reference TRBV30 and TRBJ1-2 gives the whole variable domain SQTIHQWPATLVQPVGSPLSLECTVEGTSNPNLYWYRQAAGRGLQLLFYSVGIGQISSEVPQNLSASRPQDRQFILSSKKLLLSDSGFYLCAWELTLNYGYTFGSGTRLTVV.

In DNA form, the CDR3 reads TGTGCCAGCAGTCTCGGACTAGCCTCCTACAATGAGCAGTTCTTC. Protein: CASSLGLASYNEQFF. The chain couples TRBV14 to TRBJ2-1; 8 bases fit TRBD2. The germline V gene has CDR1 SGHDN and CDR2 FVKESK. The V and J ends lost 6 bases and 0 bases, in that order; junction bases with no gene match: 4. The length of the CDR3 is 15 residues.

CDR3 residues: CASSFLETGGEKLFF. DNA of the CDR3: TGTGCCAGCAGCTTTCTGGAGACAGGAGGCGAAAAACTGTTTTTT. The chain employs TRBV7-9 and TRBJ1-4; possible D gene TRBD1, 6 bases. Germline assignment: CDR1 SEHNR and CDR2 FQNEAQ (reference sequence). The CDR3 loop spans 15 amino acids. Trimming stripped 3 bases from V and 8 bases from J, with 16 bases between.

The genes are TRBV28 and TRBJ2-7, with 8 bases fitting TRBD2. The CDR3 is made up of 16 amino acids. Germline-derived CDR1 and CDR2 are MDHEN and SYDVKM. V gave up 2 bases and J gave up 0 bases; unmatched junction bases: 6. The DNA of the CDR3 is TGTGCCAGCAGTTTACGGGGGGGGAGATACTCCTACGAGCAGTACTTC. Translated: CASSLRGGRYSYEQYF.

This chain uses TRBV3-1 (or the pseudogene TRBV3-2) with TRBJ1-1; unclear D gene. Per the germline V gene, CDR1 is LGHDT and CDR2 is YNNKEL (reference sequence). The CDR3 totals 12 residues. V was cut by 5 bases and J by 3 bases, with 7 bases left in between. The CDR3 DNA reads as TGTGCCAGCAGCTTCAGATACACTGAAGCTTTCTTT. It yields the protein CASSFRYTEAFF.

The J gene is TRBJ1-2, the V gene TRBV29-1; 7 nucleotides agree with TRBD1. Germline CDR1 and CDR2: SQVTM and ANQGSEA. After removal of 1 base from V and 3 bases from J, the junction contained 5 bases not matched to a gene. The CDR3 contains 14 residues. CDR3 region: CSVEGRGGDYGYTF. The CDR3 nucleotides are TGCAGCGTTGAAGGACGAGGGGGCGACTATGGCTACACCTTC.